The clone carrying this T cell receptor beta chain showed up just a few times. Its antigen is still unknown. The time point: newly diagnosed GD, antithyroid drugs for less than 3 months. Extracted PBMC RNA gave rise to the TCR library. This record comes from a study of regulatory T cells in long-lasting Graves disease. The V segment lost 4 bases and the J segment 1 base; nucleotides outside the gene matches: 2. The germline gives CDR1 LNHDA, CDR2 SQIVND (reference sequence). The CDR3 is 15 residues long. General observations from the study: The small sample size may have reduced accuracy.

To make TCR beta libraries, researchers used iRepertoire HTBI primers and Arm-PCR of CDR3 regions. Via MiXCR, TCRdb re-called the multiplex PCR reads, giving one row per CDR3 protein. The repertoire includes some 600,000 distinct CDR3 sequences, 15% to 20% of them detected once, and about 12% sits in the top ten. A further study also used this sample, focusing on T cells in Graves' hyperthyroidism and ophthalmopathy. That source reports: Not enrolled were patients with uncontrolled infection, other autoimmune disease, pregnancy or lactation.

The chain carries TRBV19 and TRBJ2-1; 9 bases are a match to TRBD2. The sample consisted of peripheral blood mononuclear cells (PBMCs), taken at new diagnosis, from a patient treated with antithyroid drugs. The TCR sequence derives from a man aged 18 to 29 with Graves disease. The CDR3 here is CASSTGLASYNEQFF. CDR3 in DNA: TGTGCCAGTAGTACGGGACTAGCTTCCTACAATGAGCAGTTCTTC.